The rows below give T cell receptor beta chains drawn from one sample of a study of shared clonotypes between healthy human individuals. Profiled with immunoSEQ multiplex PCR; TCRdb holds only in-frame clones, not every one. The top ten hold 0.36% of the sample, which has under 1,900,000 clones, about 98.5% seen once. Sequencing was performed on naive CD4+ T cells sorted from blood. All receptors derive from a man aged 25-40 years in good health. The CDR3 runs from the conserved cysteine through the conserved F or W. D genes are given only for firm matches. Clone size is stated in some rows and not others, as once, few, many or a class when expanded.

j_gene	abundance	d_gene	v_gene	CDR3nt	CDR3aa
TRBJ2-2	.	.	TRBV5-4	TGTGCCAGCAGCTTGGGTTGGCTTGAGAACACCGGGGAGCTGTTTTTT	CASSLGWLENTGELFF
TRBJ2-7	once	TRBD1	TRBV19	TGTGCCAGTAGTCTACAGGGGGGTGACTCCTACGAGCAGTACTTC	CASSLQGGDSYEQYF
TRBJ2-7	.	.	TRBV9	TGTGCCAGCAGCGTAAGGGGCAGCTCCTACGAGCAGTACTTC	CASSVRGSSYEQYF
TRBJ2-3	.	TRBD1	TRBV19	TGTGCCAGTAGCAGACAGGGTCTGCCTCCAGATACGCAGTATTTT	CASSRQGLPPDTQYF
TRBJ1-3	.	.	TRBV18	TGTGCCAGCTCCCCAACCTTAGGGGGAGTCGGAAACACCATATATTTT	CASSPTLGGVGNTIYF
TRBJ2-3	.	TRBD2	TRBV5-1	TGCGCCAGCAGCTTGGTTGGTAGCGGGACTGCAGATACGCAGTATTTT	CASSLVGSGTADTQYF
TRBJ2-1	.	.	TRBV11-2	TGTGCCAGCAGCCGGGACCCCTTATACAATGAGCAGTTCTTC	CASSRDPLYNEQFF
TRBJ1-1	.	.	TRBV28	TGTGCCAGCAGTTCGCCAGGGACGCTAACGAACACTGAAGCTTTCTTT	CASSSPGTLTNTEAFF
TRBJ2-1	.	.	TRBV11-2	TGTGCCAGCAGCTTAAGGACCCAGGGCCAGGACTGGGTTAATGAGCAGTTCTTC	CASSLRTQGQDWVNEQFF
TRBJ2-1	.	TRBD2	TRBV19	TGTGCCAGTAGTCTAGCGGGAGTGTGGGATGAGCAGTTCTTC	CASSLAGVWDEQFF
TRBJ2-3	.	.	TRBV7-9	TGTGCCAGCAGCTTAGGGGGTACAGATACGCAGTATTTT	CASSLGGTDTQYF
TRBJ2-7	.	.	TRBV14	TGTGCCAGCAGCCAAGATTTGGTTTTTCGGGACGAGCAGTACTTC	CASSQDLVFRDEQYF
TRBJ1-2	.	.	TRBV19	TGTGCCAGTAATTACCCCTTGAAGGGGAGCTATGGCTACACCTTC	CASNYPLKGSYGYTF
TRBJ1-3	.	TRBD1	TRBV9	TGTGCCAGCAGCGTAACTTGGACAGGAGCCTCTGGAAACACCATATATTTT	CASSVTWTGASGNTIYF
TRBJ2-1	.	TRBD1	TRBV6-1	TGTGCCAGCAGTGCGAAGGACAGGCTCAACAATGAGCAGTTCTTC	CASSAKDRLNNEQFF
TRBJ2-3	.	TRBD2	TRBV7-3	TGTGCCAGCAGACCTACTAGCGGGAGCACAGATACGCAGTATTTT	CASRPTSGSTDTQYF
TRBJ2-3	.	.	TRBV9	TGTGCCAGCAGCGTAGGGGTGACGGCACGCGGTACGCAGTATTTT	CASSVGVTARGTQYF
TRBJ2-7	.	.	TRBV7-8	TGTGCCAGCACCCAAAGGGAGACCTACGAGCAGTACTTC	CASTQRETYEQYF
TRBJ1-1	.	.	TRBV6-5	TGTGCCAGCCAGGCGGGGAGGAACACTGAAGCTTTCTTT	CASQAGRNTEAFF
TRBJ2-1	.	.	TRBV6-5	TGTGCCAGCAGTCAGGGGAATGAGCAGTTCTTC	CASSQGNEQFF
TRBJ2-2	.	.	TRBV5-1	TGCGCCAGCAGTTCCGGGAAGAACACCGGGGAGCTGTTTTTT	CASSSGKNTGELFF
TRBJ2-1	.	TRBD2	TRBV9	TGTGCCAGCAGCCCATCCCGACTAGCGGAATACAATGAGCAGTTCTTC	CASSPSRLAEYNEQFF
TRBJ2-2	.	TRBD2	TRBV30	TGTGCCTGGAGTGTTACCGGGACTAGCGCACGCCTAGAATTGACCGGGGAGCTGTTTTTT	CAWSVTGTSARLELTGELFF
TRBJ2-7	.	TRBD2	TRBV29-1	TGCAGCGTTTTTGGGACTAGCGATCAGACGAGGACCCACGAGCAGTACTTC	CSVFGTSDQTRTHEQYF
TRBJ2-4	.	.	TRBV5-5	TGTGCCAGCAGCTTGGAGGGGAGGGGACAGATCAAAAACATTCAGTACTTC	CASSLEGRGQIKNIQYF
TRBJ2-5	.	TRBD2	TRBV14	TGTGCCAGCAGCCAAGAGATCGGGGGACTAGCTTCCCAGACCCAGTACTTC	CASSQEIGGLASQTQYF
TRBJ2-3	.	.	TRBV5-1	TGCGCCAGCAGCCTTTCTAGCACAGATACGCAGTATTTT	CASSLSSTDTQYF
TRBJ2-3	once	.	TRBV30	TGTGCCTGGAGTGACAGGGTTCCCGTCGCAGATACGCAGTATTTT	CAWSDRVPVADTQYF
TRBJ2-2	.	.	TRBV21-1	TGTGCCAGCAGCAAAGAAGAAACAGAAAACACCGGGGAGCTGTTTTTT	CASSKEETENTGELFF